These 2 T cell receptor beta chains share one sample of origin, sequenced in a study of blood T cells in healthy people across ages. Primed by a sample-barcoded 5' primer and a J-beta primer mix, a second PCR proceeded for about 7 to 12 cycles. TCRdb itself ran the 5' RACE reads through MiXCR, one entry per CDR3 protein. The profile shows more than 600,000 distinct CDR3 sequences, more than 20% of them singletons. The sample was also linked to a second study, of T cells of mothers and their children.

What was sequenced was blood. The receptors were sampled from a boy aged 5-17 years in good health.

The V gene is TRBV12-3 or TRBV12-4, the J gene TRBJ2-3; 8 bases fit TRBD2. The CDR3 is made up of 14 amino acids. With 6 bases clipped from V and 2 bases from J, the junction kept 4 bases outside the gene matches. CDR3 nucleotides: TGTGCCAGCAGAGTAGCGGGATTCACAGATACGCAGTATTTT. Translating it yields CASRVAGFTDTQYF.

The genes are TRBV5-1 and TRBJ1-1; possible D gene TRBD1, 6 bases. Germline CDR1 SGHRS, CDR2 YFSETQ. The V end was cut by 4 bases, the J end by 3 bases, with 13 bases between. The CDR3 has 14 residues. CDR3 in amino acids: CASSRQVTDTEAFF. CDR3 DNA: TGCGCCAGCAGCCGACAGGTAACGGACACTGAAGCTTTCTTT.